This TCR beta chain stems from a study of Ad26.COV2.S vaccination and SARS-CoV-2 variants (TCRdb year 2021). A note on the overall study: Donors in the vaccine arm were drawn from COV1001, a multicentre, randomized, double-blind, placebo-controlled phase I-IIa trial testing Ad26.COV2.S in healthy adults. Ad26.COV2.S was administered intramuscularly at a dose of 5x10^10 or 1x10^11 viral particles, either as one shot or as two shots given 56 days apart. TCRbeta repertoire sequencing was used to assess the specificity and breadth of SARS-CoV-2-reactive T cell receptors after Ad26.COV2.S vaccination. A total of around 32 samples were included in the TCR-sequenced set, comprising some 20 Ad26.COV2.S vaccine recipients, 5 placebo recipients and 8 SARS-CoV-2 convalescent individuals. Trial participants were randomized into five groups of five, in which low-dose or high-dose Ad26.COV2.S was given once or twice, or placebo was given on both occasions. Investigators remained blinded to trial group allocation during experiments and outcome assessment. General study outcomes and caveats: Compared with placebo recipients, Ad26.COV2.S recipients showed higher spike-specific TCR breadth (P = 0.0014). Non-spike TCR breadth was comparable between vaccine and placebo recipients, consistent with the vaccine containing only spike. The authors noted that total T cell responses may have been underestimated by the TCR breadth and depth analyses. After vaccination, spike-specific CD8+ and CD4+ T cell responses were reported to show substantial breadth. The study lacked the statistical power to compare responses across vaccine doses or regimens.

On this clone itself: Its antigen is currently not known. Base qualities are missing; no much larger clone stands one base away.

The treatment or condition tag for this specimen amounts to: some 20 received Ad26.COV2.S at low or high dose, single or two shots; about 5 received placebo; per-sample allocation not given. For vaccine and placebo recipients, repertoires were sequenced using samples collected on day 63 after the first injection. In Cohort 1b, around 25 adults aged 18-55 years were enrolled at a single site in Boston, USA, between 29 July and 7 August 2020. Ad26.COV2.S was a replication-incompetent adenovirus type 26 vector that expressed a prefusion-stabilized SARS-CoV-2 spike protein derived from the original Wuhan strain. The immunoSEQ Assay was used to sequence TCRbeta CDR3 regions. After extraction, genomic DNA underwent amplification by bias-controlled multiplex PCR, followed by high-throughput sequencing. The original pipeline was this. To quantify the absolute abundance of each unique TCRbeta CDR3 region, sequences were collapsed and filtered. T cell fraction was estimated by normalizing TCRbeta template counts to usable DNA, with usable DNA measured through amplification of reference genes found in all nucleated cells. Repertoire TCRs were annotated as SARS-CoV-2-specific by exact matching of V gene, CDR3 amino acid sequence and J gene to a known reactive TCR set. MIRA supplied the reference SARS-CoV-2 TCR set, which was filtered for enrichment in COVID-19-positive ImmuneCODE repertoires so that public or cross-reactive TCRs were removed. Using the MIRA antigens, annotated TCRs were further analysed by specific ORF or by position within an ORF. Depth was the summed frequency of annotated unique rearrangements, while breadth was defined as annotated unique rearrangements over total unique productive rearrangements. Two-sided Wilcoxon rank-sum tests were applied when comparing TCR breadth between groups. Entries here come from immuneACCESS through TCRdb and include only in-frame sequences with V and J called. Some clones fail to appear in such tables; in the studies checked, an unresolved V gene covers under half of the shortfall, and the cause of the remainder is unknown. V, J and clone size derive from that table, while D and trimming were established from the DNA sequence. The sample profile shows fewer than 300,000 clones; around 87% of them were found once. The ten largest clones add up to about 3.1% of the sample.

The CDR3 runs 15 residues from the cysteine to the phenylalanine. Here the CDR3 DNA is all that survives: 45 bases in frame from base 1. Based on the germline V gene, the CDR1 and CDR2 sequences are SGDLS and YYNGEE. Trimming takes 5 bases off V and 7 bases off J; junction bases not matched to a gene: 9. The sequence derives from a person between 18 and 60 years old who received the Ad26.COV2.S COVID-19 vaccine or a placebo. Sequences were derived from peripheral blood, sampled in a trial of Ad26.COV2.S vaccine versus placebo. This chain is built from TRBV9 and TRBJ2-2; the central 9 bases match TRBD2. The DNA sequence is TGTGCCAGCAGTATTAGCGGGAGTCGGGGCGGGGAGCTGTTTTTT. This codes for CASSISGSRGGELFF.